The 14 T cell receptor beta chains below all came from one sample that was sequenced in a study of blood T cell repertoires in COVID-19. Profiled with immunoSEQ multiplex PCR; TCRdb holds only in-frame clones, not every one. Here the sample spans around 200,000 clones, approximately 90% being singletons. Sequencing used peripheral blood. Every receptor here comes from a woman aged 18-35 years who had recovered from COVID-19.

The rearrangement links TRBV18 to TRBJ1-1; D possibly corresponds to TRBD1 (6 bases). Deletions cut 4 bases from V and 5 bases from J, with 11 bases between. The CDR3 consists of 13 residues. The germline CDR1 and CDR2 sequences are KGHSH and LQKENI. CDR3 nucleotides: TGTGCCAGCTCACGGAACAGGGAGACTGAAGCTTTCTTT. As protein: CASSRNRETEAFF.

In nucleotides, the CDR3 is TGTGCCAGCAGTTTCGTGGGGGGGGAAGATACGCAGTATTTT. Protein: CASSFVGGEDTQYF. The chain uses TRBV27 and TRBJ2-3, with 7 nucleotides matching TRBD2. CDR1 is MNHEY and CDR2 is SMNVEV in the germline V gene (reference sequence). This CDR3 spans 14 amino acids. Losses at the gene ends were 3 bases for V and 5 bases for J; bases not matched to a gene: 5.

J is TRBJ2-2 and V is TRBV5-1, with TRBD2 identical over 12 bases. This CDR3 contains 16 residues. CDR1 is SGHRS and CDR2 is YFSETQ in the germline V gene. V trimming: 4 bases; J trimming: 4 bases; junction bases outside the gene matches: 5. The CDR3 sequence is CASSALAGGVTGELFF. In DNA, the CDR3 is TGCGCCAGCAGCGCACTAGCGGGGGGCGTCACCGGGGAGCTGTTTTTT. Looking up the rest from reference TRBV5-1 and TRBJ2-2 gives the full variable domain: KAGVTQTPRYLIKTRGQQVTLSCSPISGHRSVSWYQQTPGQGLQFLFEYFSETQRNKGNFPGRFSGRQFSNSRSEMNVSTLELGDSALYLCASSALAGGVTGELFFGEGSRLTVL.

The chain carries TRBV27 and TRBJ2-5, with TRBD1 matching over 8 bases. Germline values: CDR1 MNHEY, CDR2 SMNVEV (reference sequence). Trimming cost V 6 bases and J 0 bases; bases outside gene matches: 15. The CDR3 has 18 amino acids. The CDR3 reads CASSQIPPSDRDQETQYF. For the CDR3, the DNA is TGTGCCAGCAGCCAGATTCCCCCTTCGGACAGGGACCAAGAGACCCAGTACTTC.

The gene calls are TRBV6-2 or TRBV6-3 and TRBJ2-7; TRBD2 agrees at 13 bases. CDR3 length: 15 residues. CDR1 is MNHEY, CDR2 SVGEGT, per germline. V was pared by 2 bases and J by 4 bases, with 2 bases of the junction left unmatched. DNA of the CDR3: TGTGCCAGCAGTTACATGGGACTAGCGGGATACGAGCAGTACGTC. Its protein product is CASSYMGLAGYEQYV.

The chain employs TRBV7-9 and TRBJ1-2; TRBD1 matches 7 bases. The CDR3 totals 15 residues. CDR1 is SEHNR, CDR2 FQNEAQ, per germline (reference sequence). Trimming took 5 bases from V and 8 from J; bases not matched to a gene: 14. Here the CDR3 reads CASSSDATGVGGYTF. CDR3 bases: TGTGCCAGCAGCAGTGATGCCACAGGGGTGGGCGGCTACACCTTC.

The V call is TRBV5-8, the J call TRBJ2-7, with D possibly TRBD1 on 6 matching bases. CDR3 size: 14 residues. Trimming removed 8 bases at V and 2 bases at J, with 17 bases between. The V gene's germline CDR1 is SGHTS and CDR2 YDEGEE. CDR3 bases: TGTGCCAGTACATTCCAGGGACATACCTACGAGCAGTACGTC. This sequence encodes CASTFQGHTYEQYV.

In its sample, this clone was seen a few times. This chain's CDR3 is CASSLTSGAGSYNEQFF. The CDR3 region has the DNA TGTGCCAGCAGTCTTACTAGCGGGGCCGGCTCCTACAATGAGCAGTTCTTC. The chain has TRBV9 and TRBJ2-1; TRBD2 aligns across 10 bases. V lost 5 bases to trimming and J lost 0 bases; unmatched junction nucleotides: 8. This CDR3 contains 17 residues. Per germline, CDR1 SGDLS and CDR2 YYNGEE.

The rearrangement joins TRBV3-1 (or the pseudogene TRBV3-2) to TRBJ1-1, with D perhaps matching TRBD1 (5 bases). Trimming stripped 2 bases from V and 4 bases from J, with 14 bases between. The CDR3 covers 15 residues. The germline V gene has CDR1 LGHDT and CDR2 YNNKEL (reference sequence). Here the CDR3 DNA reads TGTGCCAGCAGCCAATTTCAGGGAGGGGTCACTGAAGCTTTCTTT. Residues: CASSQFQGGVTEAFF.

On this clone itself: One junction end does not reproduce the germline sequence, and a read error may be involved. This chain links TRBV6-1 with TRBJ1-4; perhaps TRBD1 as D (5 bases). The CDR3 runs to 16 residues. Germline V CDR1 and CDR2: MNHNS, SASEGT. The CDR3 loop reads CASSQASRAGMEKLFF. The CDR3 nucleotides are TGTGCCAGCAGTCAAGCATCCAGGGCGGGGATGGAAAAACTGTTTTTT.

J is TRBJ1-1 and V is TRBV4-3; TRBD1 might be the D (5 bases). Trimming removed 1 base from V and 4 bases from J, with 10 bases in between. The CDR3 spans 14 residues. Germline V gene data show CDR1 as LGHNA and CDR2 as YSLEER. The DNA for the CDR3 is TGCGCCAGCAGCCAAGCCAGGGTTGGCACTGAAGCTTTCTTT. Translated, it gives CASSQARVGTEAFF.

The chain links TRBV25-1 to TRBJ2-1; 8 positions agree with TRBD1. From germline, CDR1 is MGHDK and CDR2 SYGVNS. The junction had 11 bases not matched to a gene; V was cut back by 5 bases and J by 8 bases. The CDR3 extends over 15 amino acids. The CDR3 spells CASSPHGQGSYEQFF. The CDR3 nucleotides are TGTGCCAGCAGTCCGCACGGACAGGGATCCTATGAGCAGTTCTTC.

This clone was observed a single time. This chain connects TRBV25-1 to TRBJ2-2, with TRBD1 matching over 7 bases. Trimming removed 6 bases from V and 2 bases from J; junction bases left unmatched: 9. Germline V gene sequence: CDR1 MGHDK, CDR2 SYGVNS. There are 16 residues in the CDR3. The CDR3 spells CASRALGQVNTGELFF. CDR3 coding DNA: TGTGCCAGCAGGGCTTTAGGACAGGTTAACACCGGGGAGCTGTTTTTT.

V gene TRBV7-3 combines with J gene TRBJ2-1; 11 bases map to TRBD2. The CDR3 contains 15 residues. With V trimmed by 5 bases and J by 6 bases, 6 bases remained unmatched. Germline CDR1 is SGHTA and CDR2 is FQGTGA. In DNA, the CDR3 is TGTGCCAGCAGCCTAAGACTAGCGGGACCCAATGAGCAGTTCTTC. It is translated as CASSLRLAGPNEQFF.